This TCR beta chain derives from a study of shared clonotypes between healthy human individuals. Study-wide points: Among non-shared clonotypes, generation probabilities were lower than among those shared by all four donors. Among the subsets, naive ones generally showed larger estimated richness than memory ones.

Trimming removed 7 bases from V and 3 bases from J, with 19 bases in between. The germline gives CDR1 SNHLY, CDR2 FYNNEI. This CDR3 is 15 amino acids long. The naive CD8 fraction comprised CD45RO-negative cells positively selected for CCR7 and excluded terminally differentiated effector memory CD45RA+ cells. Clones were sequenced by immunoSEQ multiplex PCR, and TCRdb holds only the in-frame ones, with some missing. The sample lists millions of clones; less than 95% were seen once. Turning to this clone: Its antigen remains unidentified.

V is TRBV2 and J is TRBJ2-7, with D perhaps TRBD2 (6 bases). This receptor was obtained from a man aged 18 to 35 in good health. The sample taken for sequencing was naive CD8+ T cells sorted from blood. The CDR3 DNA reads TGTGCCAGCACATCGGAGGGTACAGTATACTACGAGCAGTACTTC. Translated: CASTSEGTVYYEQYF.